The rows below give T cell receptor beta chains drawn from one sample of a study of post-analysis software for immune sequencing data. TCRdb re-called the PCR reads through MiXCR, storing one row per CDR3 protein. The table shows about 770,000 distinct CDR3 sequences, with 46% occurring only once. Sequenced sample: blood. The receptors originated from a girl aged 10 to 17 with multiple sclerosis. Each CDR3 is given without its conserved first and last residue. Clone size is given for some rows only: seen once, a few or many times, or a class if the clone is expanded.

abundance: NA
v_gene: TRBV28
j_gene: TRBJ2-1
CDR3aa: ASSFRRVEQF

abundance: few
v_gene: TRBV28
j_gene: TRBJ2-5
CDR3aa: ASSRTGGLGETQY

abundance: NA
v_gene: TRBV11-2
j_gene: TRBJ2-1
CDR3aa: ASSSAWERGDNEQF

abundance: NA
v_gene: TRBV20-1
j_gene: TRBJ2-2
CDR3aa: SARGTGFATSGRAYTGELF

abundance: NA
v_gene: TRBV5-1
j_gene: TRBJ2-7
CDR3aa: ASSFDQRGYEQY

abundance: NA
v_gene: TRBV4-2
j_gene: TRBJ2-3
CDR3aa: ASSQASGAGTQY

abundance: NA
v_gene: TRBV11-1
j_gene: TRBJ2-1
CDR3aa: ASRKGRGVLDEQF

abundance: NA
v_gene: TRBV6-6
j_gene: TRBJ2-5
CDR3aa: ASSYFGLAQETQY

abundance: NA
v_gene: TRBV6-1
j_gene: TRBJ1-2
CDR3aa: ASSETGTSYGYT

abundance: few
v_gene: TRBV12-3/TRBV12-4
j_gene: TRBJ2-1
CDR3aa: ASSPSGTSYNEQF

abundance: NA
v_gene: TRBV15
j_gene: TRBJ2-3
CDR3aa: ATSRGWFSTDTQY

abundance: NA
v_gene: TRBV20-1
j_gene: TRBJ2-7
CDR3aa: SATGAGLYEQY

abundance: NA
v_gene: TRBV24-1
j_gene: TRBJ1-5
CDR3aa: ATSDNAGGSLGAQH

abundance: once
v_gene: TRBV12-3/TRBV12-4
j_gene: TRBJ2-1
CDR3aa: ASSQLAGARNEQF

abundance: NA
v_gene: TRBV5-1
j_gene: TRBJ2-1
CDR3aa: ASSVVIGDNEQF

abundance: NA
v_gene: TRBV12-3/TRBV12-4
j_gene: TRBJ2-1
CDR3aa: ASSFGGGPSSYNEQF

abundance: NA
v_gene: TRBV20-1
j_gene: TRBJ1-5
CDR3aa: SARPGQRDNQPQH

abundance: few
v_gene: TRBV27
j_gene: TRBJ2-7
CDR3aa: ASSRSGTAYEQY

abundance: NA
v_gene: TRBV29-1
j_gene: TRBJ2-3
CDR3aa: SVEFLGLSDTQY

abundance: NA
v_gene: TRBV7-3
j_gene: TRBJ2-1
CDR3aa: ASSSTTSGRAGEQF

abundance: NA
v_gene: TRBV11-3
j_gene: TRBJ1-2
CDR3aa: ASSTQGGGYT

abundance: NA
v_gene: TRBV5-1
j_gene: TRBJ2-5
CDR3aa: ANSLGTGLETQY

abundance: NA
v_gene: TRBV9
j_gene: TRBJ2-1
CDR3aa: ASSHPGSSYNEQF

abundance: NA
v_gene: TRBV6-5
j_gene: TRBJ2-7
CDR3aa: ASSYSDRASYEQY

abundance: few
v_gene: TRBV12-3/TRBV12-4
j_gene: TRBJ1-1
CDR3aa: ASSLRNTEAF

abundance: NA
v_gene: TRBV7-9
j_gene: TRBJ1-1
CDR3aa: ASIVAPVNTEAF

abundance: few
v_gene: TRBV7-9
j_gene: TRBJ2-3
CDR3aa: AGAPSGSTDTQY

abundance: NA
v_gene: TRBV12-3/TRBV12-4
j_gene: TRBJ2-7
CDR3aa: ASSFRGGQGLSEQY

abundance: NA
v_gene: TRBV7-9
j_gene: TRBJ2-6
CDR3aa: ASSSFGRGTTGANVLT

abundance: NA
v_gene: TRBV6-5
j_gene: TRBJ2-2
CDR3aa: ASSAGDYLTGELF

abundance: few
v_gene: TRBV7-2
j_gene: NA
CDR3aa: ASSLAVVREQY

abundance: NA
v_gene: TRBV20-1
j_gene: TRBJ2-1
CDR3aa: SAKWRYNEQF

abundance: NA
v_gene: TRBV20-1
j_gene: TRBJ2-5
CDR3aa: SARGVQETQY

abundance: many
v_gene: TRBV6-5
j_gene: TRBJ2-6
CDR3aa: ASSYVASSSGANVLT

abundance: NA
v_gene: TRBV20-1
j_gene: TRBJ2-3
CDR3aa: SATRLAMISTDTQY